This TCR beta chain stems from a study of T cells in localized non-small cell lung cancer (dated by TCRdb to about 2020). Notes on the research overall: The study analyzed T cell repertoires of 200 to 250 early-stage NSCLC patients, comparing tumors and uninvolved tumor-adjacent lungs. A mean age of roughly 66 years was recorded for the NSCLC patients, of whom more than 120 were male and 90 to 110 were female. All 250 or so NSCLC patients in the cohort were treatment-naive and had localized lung tumors that were resected.

Paper-wide results and their limitations: Because of the exploratory design, TCR variables were selected using unadjusted p-values without false-discovery rate correction. The highest T cell clonality was observed in uninvolved tumor-adjacent lung, where clonality exceeded that of tumor, suggesting that antigenic responses were more focused in uninvolved tumor-adjacent lung. Because multi-region sequencing of the tumors was not done, intratumor heterogeneity could not be ruled out. Longer overall survival was associated with higher blood T cell density, whereas shorter survival was associated with higher adjacent-lung clonality. Of the top 100 tumor clones, a median of roughly 53 were detected in paired uninvolved adjacent lung; under 30 were also among that lung's top 100.

Comment on this clone: Its recognized antigen is unknown. No clone much larger than this one lies a single base away; base qualities are absent.

At diagnosis, peripheral blood, uninvolved tumor-adjacent lung and tumor were collected and stored as a combination of fresh-frozen and FFPE material. For TCR repertoire profiling, the blood samples were analyzed as peripheral blood mononuclear cells. The immunoSEQ Assay was used to sequence TCR beta CDR3 regions from DNA. On the study's bioinformatics: To compute T cell density, TCR beta template counts were normalized to usable DNA, which was estimated by amplifying housekeeping genes. Richness was estimated using the preseqR package, with extrapolation to 400,000 templates for PBMC samples and to 120,000 templates for tissue samples. Clonality was calculated as one minus Pielou's evenness. Differential abundance testing on productive amino-acid clonotypes, with a minimum total count of 5 and an alpha of 0.1, was used to identify tissue-enriched TCRs. Repertoire overlap between compartments was quantified with the Jaccard Index and Morisita Overlap Index. GLIPH clustered TCR beta CDR3s with public tetramer-defined viral CDR3s; viral motifs required at least three viral sequences plus V-gene enrichment. The table comes from immuneACCESS by way of TCRdb, which keeps in-frame sequences with V and J called. Part of the clones is missing from these tables; in studies checked, under half for an unresolved V gene and the rest for unknown reasons. That table is the source of V, J and clone size, and D and trimming were worked out from the DNA. In all, the sample holds more than 25,000 clones, and more than 70% of those were seen once. Of the sample, 10% to 15% is held by the ten largest clones.

From the cysteine up to the phenylalanine, the CDR3 has a length of 16 residues. Solely the CDR3 DNA is kept, with 48 bases framed from the first base. The junction carries 16 bases between V and J, which are trimmed by 2 bases and 2 bases respectively. CDR1 and CDR2 are read off the germline V gene (reference sequence) as GTSNPN and SVGIG. The source of this sequence is an older female donor with stage III squamous cell lung carcinoma. The receptor chain draws on TRBV30 and TRBJ2-4; the D segment could be TRBD1, given 5 matching bases. Sequencing used peripheral blood, obtained before any cancer treatment. The CDR3 protein sequence reads: CAWSNRQRLTKNIQYF. The nucleotide sequence reads TGTGCCTGGAGTAACCGACAGCGTCTGACCAAAAACATTCAGTACTTC.